This T cell receptor beta chain was sequenced for a study of T cell repertoires in ileal Crohn's disease. After removal of 5 bases from V and 7 bases from J, the junction contained 8 bases not matched to a gene. The germline V gene encodes CDR1 MDHEN and CDR2 SYDVKM. This CDR3 has 14 amino acids. The protocol was immunoSEQ multiplex PCR, while the TCRdb copy is restricted to in-frame clones and leaves out a portion. The sample includes about 62,000 clones, roughly 89% of them seen just once. The study's findings and limits: Sorted CD8 T cells held more high-frequency clones than CD4.

The time point was: neoterminal ileum biopsy at postoperative endoscopy, about 6 months after surgery. As to this clone: Its antigen is not identified.

The V and J genes are TRBV28 and TRBJ2-3; 8 bases match TRBD2. Sample: ileal tissue. The receptor's source is an adult with Crohn's disease. In DNA, the CDR3 is TGTGCCAGCAGTGCCCAGGAGCGGGAGAATACGCAGTATTTT. Translation gives CASSAQERENTQYF.